This T cell receptor (beta chain) was documented in a study of cytomegalovirus exposure and HLA in healthy donors. Turning to the study itself: Caucasian-associated ancestry cluster membership applied to about 80% of several hundred genotyped donors.

The CDR3 extends over 12 amino acids. Germline lookup yields CDR1 SGHVS and CDR2 FQNEAQ. V lost 7 bases and J 1 base, leaving 8 bases between the germline ends. In the case of this clone: Antigen: not known.

Regarding the study as a whole: For most TCR beta V segments, an earlier analysis put the productive rate at about 87% or about 30% of the time. In terms of immune exposure information, only CMV serostatus was available. Later on, an analysis tied around 17,000 TCR beta sequences to HLA alleles at 0.05 false discovery rate.

PCR involved 60 Vbeta and 13 Jbeta primers. TCRdb's copy holds only in-frame clones and misses some; the assay was immunoSEQ multiplex PCR. Found here are about 180,000 clones, 77% of them singletons; the top ten hold approximately 3.7%. Source material: PBMCs. This rearrangement joins TRBV7-8 to TRBJ2-7, with D possibly being TRBD1 (5 bases). This receptor was taken from a woman aged 55 to 70 in good health and CMV-seropositive. The CDR3 loop is CASTTGSYEQYF. The CDR3, as DNA: TGTGCCAGCACCACAGGATCCTACGAGCAGTACTTC. The entire variable domain, with the rest obtained from reference TRBV7-8 and TRBJ2-7, is as follows: GAGVSQSPRYKVAKRGQDVALRCDPISGHVSLFWYQQALGQGPEFLTYFQNEAQLDKSGLPSDRFFAERPEGSVSTLKIQRTQQEDSAVYLCASTTGSYEQYFGPGTRLTVT.